Given below is one TCR beta chain in context. This sample is drawn from a study of Ad26.COV2.S vaccination and SARS-CoV-2 variants. On the study more broadly: The donor was enrolled in the Ad26.COV2.S arm of the COV1001 trial. Intramuscular Ad26.COV2.S at 5x10^10 or 1x10^11 viral particles.

Treatment: around 19 received Ad26.COV2.S at low or high dose, single or two shots; 5 received placebo; per-sample allocation not given. The study sampled participants on day 63 after the first vaccine or placebo injection. Boston provided a donor who was an adult aged 18-55 years. An Ad26 vector carrying the Wuhan-strain SARS-CoV-2 spike served as the vaccine. The length of the CDR3 is 15 residues. Germline values: CDR1 LNHDA, CDR2 SQIVND (reference sequence). Losses at the gene ends were 5 bases for V and 4 bases for J; bases not matched to a gene: 8. Profiling relied on immunoSEQ multiplex PCR, and the TCRdb table lists in-frame clones only, not all of them. The sample includes about 350,000 clones, approximately 85% of them seen just once.

This TCR was recovered from a person between 18 and 59 years old who received the Ad26.COV2.S COVID-19 vaccine or a placebo. The J gene is TRBJ1-5, the V gene TRBV19; 7 bases line up with TRBD1. The sample here was peripheral blood, taken in a trial of Ad26.COV2.S vaccine versus placebo. CDR3 amino acids: CASSVDRAGNQPQHF. CDR3 DNA sequence: TGTGCCAGTAGTGTCGACAGGGCCGGGAATCAGCCCCAGCATTTT.